Below, one TCR beta chain is given with its context. What it binds is not known. Via MiXCR, TCRdb re-called the 5' RACE reads, giving one row per CDR3 protein. The table has more than 200,000 distinct CDR3 sequences, 20% to 30% seen once. The data belong to a study of CD8 T cells in ankylosing spondylitis. Study-level results: Disease-linked clones were reportedly significantly enriched in matched ankylosing spondylitis synovial fluid. Characteristic, it appeared, of ankylosing spondylitis blood was a TCR beta motif of eight or nine highly homologous variants.

What was sequenced was blood, either unsorted or a sorted T cell fraction (not recorded which). This TCR was sampled from a male donor with ankylosing spondylitis or in good health (not recorded which).

Here the CDR3 reads CASSPTGGSTYEQYF. Here the CDR3 DNA reads TGTGCCAGCAGCCCAACCGGGGGATCTACTTACGAGCAGTACTTC. V and J are TRBV6-1 and TRBJ2-7; maybe TRBD2 (6 bases). Germline-derived CDR1 and CDR2 are MNHNS and SASEGT. Trimming pared 6 bases from V and 4 bases from J, leaving 19 bases between. This CDR3 has 15 amino acids.